Below are 4 T cell receptor beta chains sequenced from a single sample in a study of post-analysis software for immune sequencing data. The study, taken as a whole, reports: Compared with controls, patients had more of five or six TRBV segments, including TRBV5-6, TRBV5-1 and TRBV20-1.

Researchers reported that TCR beta cDNA libraries carried unique molecular identifiers. From the PCR reads, TCRdb called clonotypes with MiXCR, one entry per CDR3 protein. The profile shows 350,000 to 450,000 distinct CDR3 sequences, about 39% of them singletons. Their cognate antigens are unknown. The sequencing input was blood. The receptors were gathered from a girl aged 2 to 9 with multiple sclerosis.

This clonotype was picked up a small number of times. As DNA, the CDR3 is TGTGCCAGCAGTGATTGGTTCCAAGAGACCCAGTACTTC. It codes for CASSDWFQETQYF. This chain links TRBV6-1 with TRBJ2-5; D not resolved. The length of the CDR3 is 13 residues. V gave up 3 bases and J gave up 1 base, with 6 bases separating them. CDR1 and CDR2 from the germline V gene are MNHNS and SASEGT.

Remarks on this clonotype: At one end the junction does not follow the germline gene, possibly because of a read error. This chain joins TRBV5-1 and TRBJ2-7, with D perhaps matching TRBD1 or TRBD2 (5 bases each). The CDR3 runs to 14 residues. The germline CDR1 and CDR2 sequences are SGHRS and YFSETQ. The CDR3 region is CASSSGTSGYGQYF. In DNA form, the CDR3 reads TGCGCCAGCAGCTCCGGGACGTCGGGTTACGGGCAGTACTTC.

The gene calls are TRBV29-1 and TRBJ2-7; D gene uncertain. Trimming removed 5 bases at V and 6 bases at J, with 8 bases between. From germline, CDR1 is SQVTM and CDR2 ANQGSEA. This CDR3 has 10 residues. This chain's CDR3 is CSVYKGEQYF. CDR3 nucleotides: TGCAGCGTTTACAAAGGCGAGCAGTACTTC.

V is TRBV7-2 and J is TRBJ2-1; TRBD2 matches at 12 bases. The CDR3 has 20 amino acids. Trimming at V came to 2 bases and at J to 0 bases, leaving 11 bases not matched to a gene. Germline V gives CDR1 SGHTA, CDR2 FQGNSA. CDR3 nucleotide sequence: TGTGCCAGCAGCTTAAATTTGGGGGCTAGCGGGAGGGGCTCCTACAATGAGCAGTTCTTC. This codes for CASSLNLGASGRGSYNEQFF.